What follows are 18 T cell receptor beta chains derived from one specimen sequenced in a study of cytomegalovirus exposure and HLA in healthy donors. Sequenced by immunoSEQ multiplex PCR; TCRdb stores in-frame clones only, minus some. The sample includes hundreds of thousands of clones, 75% to 90% of them seen just once. Sequences were obtained from PBMCs. All receptors come from a young woman in good health and CMV-seronegative.

The rearrangement joins TRBV28 to TRBJ1-1, with D perhaps matching TRBD1 (6 bases). This CDR3 contains 13 residues. Germline V gene lookup returns CDR1 MDHEN and CDR2 SYDVKM. Trimming took off 7 bases at V and 3 bases at J, with 12 bases between the two ends. This CDR3 reads CASTITGYTEAFF. The CDR3 nucleotides read TGTGCCAGCACCATCACAGGGTACACTGAAGCTTTCTTT.

J is TRBJ2-7 and V is TRBV10-2; D possibly corresponds to TRBD2 (6 bases). The CDR3 extends over 14 amino acids. Germline values: CDR1 WSHSY, CDR2 SAAADI. Trimming took 0 bases from V and 7 from J, leaving 13 bases between them. CDR3 DNA: TGCGCCAGCAGTGAGTCGGGGTGGGGGGTTGAGCAGTACTTC. Translating it yields CASSESGWGVEQYF.

The DNA of the CDR3 is TGTGCCAGCAGCCACCGACAGGGGACTCACAATGAGCAGTTCTTC. Its translation is CASSHRQGTHNEQFF. The V gene is TRBV5-6, the J gene TRBJ2-1; 8 bases line up with TRBD1. This CDR3 spans 15 amino acids. With 4 bases clipped from V and 5 bases from J, the junction kept 8 bases outside the gene matches. Looked up from germline, CDR1 is SGHDT and CDR2 is YYEEEE.

In DNA form, the CDR3 reads TGTGCCAGCAGTGAGATCCAGGGGAACACTGAAGCTTTCTTT. It yields the protein CASSEIQGNTEAFF. The rearrangement uses TRBV2 and TRBJ1-1; tentatively, D is TRBD1 (5 bases). The CDR3 covers 14 residues. CDR1 and CDR2 from the germline V gene are SNHLY and FYNNEI. Trimming stripped 3 bases from V and 1 base from J, with 9 bases between.

This clone showed up just a few times. This chain links TRBV2 with TRBJ2-7, with 8 bases aligning to TRBD1. V dropped 6 bases and J dropped 3; count of bases not matched to a gene: 13. This CDR3 is built from 16 residues. The germline CDR1 and CDR2 sequences are SNHLY and FYNNEI. The CDR3 protein is CASSGQGSFTLYEQYF. CDR3 DNA sequence: TGTGCCAGCAGCGGACAGGGCTCTTTCACCCTCTACGAGCAGTACTTC. Full variable domain (missing parts from reference TRBV2 and TRBJ2-7): EPEVTQTPSHQVTQMGQEVILRCVPISNHLYFYWYRQILGQKVEFLVSFYNNEISEKSEIFDDQFSVERPDGSNFTLKIRSTKLEDSAMYFCASSGQGSFTLYEQYFGPGTRLTVT.

The count of this clone is one. J is TRBJ2-7 and V is TRBV28; 9 nucleotides agree with TRBD2. Germline V gives CDR1 MDHEN, CDR2 SYDVKM. Trimming removed 6 bases from V and 1 base from J; junction bases left unmatched: 7. CDR3 length: 15 amino acids. CDR3 amino acids: CASRKLAGVSYEQYF. As DNA, the CDR3 is TGTGCCAGCAGAAAATTAGCGGGAGTTTCCTACGAGCAGTACTTC.

The V and J genes are TRBV5-1 and TRBJ1-4, with D possibly matching TRBD1 (5 bases). V gave up 5 bases and J gave up 1 base, with 9 bases separating them. There are 14 residues in the CDR3. CDR1 is SGHRS and CDR2 is YFSETQ in the germline V gene. The CDR3 is CASSRGGTNEKLFF. The CDR3, as DNA: TGCGCCAGCAGTAGGGGTGGAACTAATGAAAAACTGTTTTTT.

The CDR3 DNA sequence: TGTGCCAGCAGCCCCAGGGGGGCAGGGGGAGTCTACGAGCAGTACTTC. Amino acid sequence: CASSPRGAGGVYEQYF. The chain carries TRBV7-8 and TRBJ2-7, with a possible D match to TRBD1 (7 bases). The CDR3 extends over 16 amino acids. CDR1 is SGHVS and CDR2 is FQNEAQ in the germline V gene. V dropped 5 bases and J dropped 3 bases, with 20 bases sitting between them.

J is TRBJ1-1 and V is TRBV11-3; the D is unclear. V was clipped by 5 bases and J by 1 base, with 14 bases between them. This CDR3 region has 15 residues. CDR1 is SGHNT, CDR2 YENEEA, per germline. The CDR3 sequence: CASSRGGRANTEAFF. CDR3 in DNA: TGTGCCAGCAGCCGAGGAGGACGCGCGAACACTGAAGCTTTCTTT.

CDR3 sequence reads: CASGLWQSNTGELFF. In DNA, the CDR3 is TGTGCTAGTGGTTTGTGGCAGTCGAACACCGGGGAGCTGTTTTTT. The chain couples TRBV12-5 to TRBJ2-2; D gene ambiguous. Trimming removed 2 bases from V and 0 bases from J, with 7 bases in between. The germline V gene has CDR1 LGHNT and CDR2 FRNRAP. This CDR3 is built from 15 residues.

This chain links TRBV7-9 with TRBJ2-1; maybe TRBD2 (6 bases). There are 12 residues in the CDR3. Trimming left V 6 bases short and J 9 bases short, with 12 bases between. Germline V gives CDR1 SEHNR, CDR2 FQNEAQ (reference sequence). The CDR3 DNA sequence: TGTGCCAGCAGTCATAGCGGCCTTGAGCAGTTCTTC. This sequence encodes CASSHSGLEQFF.

This clone was seen more than once but under ten times. One junction end does not reproduce the germline sequence, and a read error may be involved. V gene TRBV19 combines with J gene TRBJ1-2, with 12 bases matching TRBD1. CDR3 size: 14 residues. Looked up from germline, CDR1 is LNHDA and CDR2 is SQIVND (reference sequence). This CDR3 reads CASSIHSGTGGSAF. The CDR3 nucleotides are TGTGCCAGTAGTATCCACTCCGGGACAGGGGGCAGTGCCTTC.

The V and J genes are TRBV6-1 and TRBJ2-5, with D possibly being TRBD1 (7 bases). Trimming shortened V by 1 base and J by 1 base, and 16 bases separated the two germline ends. Germline V gives CDR1 MNHNS, CDR2 SASEGT. This CDR3 comprises 17 residues. The CDR3 region has the DNA TGTGCCAGCAGTGAAGTCTTTCCCAGGGGGGCCCAAGAGACCCAGTACTTC. This translates into CASSEVFPRGAQETQYF.

The J gene is TRBJ1-1, the V gene TRBV15; D unclear. V lost 0 bases to trimming and J lost 5 bases, with 10 bases between them. CDR1 LNHNV and CDR2 YYDKDF come from the germline V gene (reference sequence). This CDR3 region has 14 residues. The CDR3 loop reads CATSRETIHTEAFF. CDR3 DNA sequence: TGTGCCACCAGCAGAGAGACTATACATACTGAAGCTTTCTTT. Together with reference TRBV15 and TRBJ1-1, the CDR3 gives the full variable domain: DAMVIQNPRYQVTQFGKPVTLSCSQTLNHNVMYWYQQKSSQAPKLLFHYYDKDFNNEADTPDNFQSRRPNTSFCFLDIRSPGLGDTAMYLCATSRETIHTEAFFGQGTRLTVV.

This clone was counted once. This sequence joins TRBV15 and TRBJ1-2; a weak D match, TRBD1 (5 bases). Germline values: CDR1 LNHNV, CDR2 YYDKDF (reference sequence). Trimming removed 6 bases at V and 1 base at J, with 15 bases between. This CDR3 is 15 amino acids long. CDR3 DNA sequence: TGTGCCACCAGTCAGGGACTCACTCTTAACTATGGCTACACCTTC. It codes for CATSQGLTLNYGYTF.

Worth noting for this clone: One end of the junction is discordant with germline, which a read error may explain. J is TRBJ1-2 and V is TRBV15; TRBD1 might be the D (5 bases). This CDR3 contains 15 residues. The germline V gene has CDR1 LNHNV and CDR2 YYDKDF (reference sequence). In nucleotides, the CDR3 is TGTGCCACCAACAGAGATCCAACAGGTAGCTATGGCTACACCTTC. Its translation: CATNRDPTGSYGYTF.

With regard to this clone: The sample contains more than one DNA sequence encoding this CDR3. V gene TRBV28 combines with J gene TRBJ1-1, with D possibly being TRBD1 (6 bases). Trimming cost V 5 bases and J 4 bases, with 14 bases left between them. Looked up from germline, CDR1 is MDHEN and CDR2 is SYDVKM. The CDR3 sequence is 14 residues long. The CDR3 region has the DNA TGTGCCAGCAGTCTTGGGGGGGCCCGCACTGAAGCTTTCTTT. It encodes CASSLGGARTEAFF.

The rearrangement links TRBV28 to TRBJ2-7; tentative D call: TRBD1 (6 bases). Germline V lookup: CDR1 MDHEN, CDR2 SYDVKM. The CDR3 has 13 residues. V lost 7 bases and J lost 3, with 13 bases in between. The CDR3 region has the DNA TGTGCCAGCACAAAGCCAGGGGTCTACGAGCAGTACTTC. Translated, it gives CASTKPGVYEQYF.